This T cell receptor beta chain was found in a study of control samples from healthy donors and cancer patients. Clones were read by immunoSEQ multiplex PCR, and TCRdb kept only the in-frame ones, dropping some. This table holds about 51,000 clones, 88% found once. This clone was seen only a few times. CDR1 is LGHDT, CDR2 YNNKEL, per germline (reference sequence). Trimming took off 6 bases at V and 3 bases at J, with 13 bases between the two ends. There are 14 residues in the CDR3. The sequence was collected from a man between 45 and 60 years old with head and neck cancer. The V gene is TRBV3-1 (or the pseudogene TRBV3-2), the J gene TRBJ2-3; a weak D match, TRBD2 (6 bases). Sequencing input: PBMCs. CDR3 nucleotide sequence: TGTGCCAGCAGTCCCGTGGGGAGGACAGATACGCAGTATTTT. This sequence encodes CASSPVGRTDTQYF.